Presented here are 16 T cell receptor beta chains from one specimen sequenced in a study of T cell responses to AZD1222 COVID-19 vaccine. Here immunoSEQ multiplex PCR was the method, and the copy in TCRdb shows in-frame clones only, minus some. The repertoire holds some 110,000 clones, with around 91% as singletons. Sequenced here: peripheral blood, sampled on day 0 of AZD1222 vaccination. All receptors come from an adult in good health.

The rearrangement joins TRBV5-5 to TRBJ1-4, with TRBD1 matching 10 bases. Germline CDR1 SGHKS, CDR2 YYEKEE (reference sequence). The V segment lost 4 bases and the J segment 5 bases; nucleotides outside the gene matches: 5. The length of the CDR3 is 15 residues. The CDR3: CASSTRDRGNEKLFF. The CDR3 bases are TGTGCCAGCAGCACCAGGGACAGGGGAAATGAAAAACTGTTTTTT.

This chain joins TRBV5-4 and TRBJ1-1, with 8 bases fitting TRBD1. The CDR3 sequence is 13 residues long. V shed 1 base, J shed 10 bases, and the junction held 6 bases outside the gene matches. Germline CDR1 and CDR2: SGHNT and YYREEE (reference sequence). CDR3 DNA sequence: TGTGCCAGCAGCTTGCAGGGGGCAGGGAGAGCTTTCTTT. Protein product: CASSLQGAGRAFF.

V gene TRBV7-9 combines with J gene TRBJ2-2, with 9 bases matching TRBD2. The germline gives CDR1 SEHNR, CDR2 FQNEAQ (reference sequence). Germline trimming cut 7 bases from V and 4 bases from J; bases unmatched to any gene: 16. CDR3 length: 18 residues. CDR3 residues: CASTSRGRESLGTGELFF. CDR3 nucleotides: TGTGCCAGCACTTCCCGCGGGAGGGAGTCTCTGGGCACCGGGGAGCTGTTTTTT.

J is TRBJ2-4 and V is TRBV18; the D gene is possibly TRBD2 (5 bases). From germline, CDR1 is KGHSH and CDR2 LQKENI. V gave up 7 bases and J gave up 5 bases, with 12 bases separating them. CDR3 length equals 13 residues. The CDR3 is CASFTRNENIQYF. Here the CDR3 DNA reads TGTGCCAGCTTTACTAGAAACGAAAACATTCAGTACTTC.

The V gene is TRBV12-3 or TRBV12-4, the J gene TRBJ1-5, with unresolved D. V was clipped by 8 bases and J by 9 bases, with 11 bases between them. The length of the CDR3 is 11 residues. The CDR3 loop is CASVRRGPQHF. CDR3 nucleotide sequence: TGTGCCAGCGTACGCCGGGGGCCCCAGCATTTT.

V gene TRBV9 combines with J gene TRBJ2-7; a weak D match, TRBD2 (6 bases). Germline loops: CDR1 SGDLS, CDR2 YYNGEE. V was pared by 8 bases and J by 3 bases, with 9 bases between. The CDR3 extends over 11 amino acids. The CDR3: CASYSGYEQYV. The CDR3 DNA follows: TGTGCCAGTTATAGCGGCTACGAGCAGTACGTC.

This clone was seen more than once but under ten times. The V and J genes are TRBV30 and TRBJ2-7; D gene ambiguous. CDR1 and CDR2 (germline): GTSNPN, SVGIG (reference sequence). Trimming pared 0 bases from V and 0 bases from J, leaving 9 bases between. This CDR3 has 14 amino acids. This CDR3 is CAWSVLLNSYEQYV. The CDR3, as DNA: TGTGCCTGGAGTGTACTCCTGAACTCCTACGAGCAGTACGTC.

The chain uses TRBV29-1 and TRBJ1-1, with D possibly matching TRBD1 (5 bases). The V end lost 2 bases, the J end lost 1 base, and 11 bases lay between the germline ends. CDR3 length: 14 residues. The germline V gene encodes CDR1 SQVTM and CDR2 ANQGSEA. The CDR3 sequence is CSVERGTPNTEAFF. The CDR3 DNA reads as TGCAGCGTTGAACGGGGCACCCCGAACACTGAAGCTTTCTTT.

The chain couples TRBV30 to TRBJ2-5, with D possibly being TRBD1 (7 bases). CDR1 and CDR2 (germline): GTSNPN, SVGIG (reference sequence). V was trimmed by 0 bases and J by 5 bases, leaving 10 bases between them. CDR3 length equals 13 residues. The CDR3: CAWSVPGGETQYF. DNA for the CDR3: TGTGCCTGGAGTGTACCAGGGGGGGAGACCCAGTACTTC. Based on the CDR3 plus reference TRBV30 and TRBJ2-5, the full variable domain is SQTIHQWPATLVQPVGSPLSLECTVEGTSNPNLYWYRQAAGRGLQLLFYSVGIGQISSEVPQNLSASRPQDRQFILSSKKLLLSDSGFYLCAWSVPGGETQYFGPGTRLLVL.

J is TRBJ1-5 and V is TRBV27; possible D gene TRBD1, 5 bases. CDR1 is MNHEY and CDR2 is SMNVEV in the germline V gene (reference sequence). There are 14 residues in the CDR3. The ends were cut back, 6 bases at V and 2 bases at J, with 11 bases in the middle. The CDR3 protein is CASSLGGGNQPQHF. The CDR3 DNA is TGTGCCAGCAGCCTCGGAGGGGGCAATCAGCCCCAGCATTTT.

The chain joins TRBV5-1 to TRBJ2-5, with 10 bases lining up with TRBD1. Germline trimming cut 7 bases from V and 3 bases from J; bases unmatched to any gene: 6. Germline V gene data show CDR1 as SGHRS and CDR2 as YFSETQ. This CDR3 has 14 residues. CDR3 in DNA: TGCGCCAGCGGCAAGACAGGGGGCGAAGAGACCCAGTACTTC. Protein product: CASGKTGGEETQYF.

The V call is TRBV5-8, the J call TRBJ1-4; D not resolved. Germline CDR1 SGHTS, CDR2 YDEGEE. This CDR3 spans 13 amino acids. V was clipped by 5 bases and J by 1 base, with 6 bases between them. Here the CDR3 reads CASRPLTNEKLFF. The DNA for the CDR3 is TGTGCCAGCAGACCGTTAACTAATGAAAAACTGTTTTTT.

This clone was observed a single time. The CDR3 spells CASSFGTEAFF. The CDR3 bases are TGTGCCAGCAGTTTTGGAACTGAAGCTTTCTTT. This chain connects TRBV27 to TRBJ1-1; D remains ambiguous. This CDR3 contains 11 residues. Germline values: CDR1 MNHEY, CDR2 SMNVEV (reference sequence). Trimming removed 3 bases from V and 5 bases from J, with 4 bases in between.

The chain is built from TRBV10-3 and TRBJ2-1; the D is unclear. Trimming removed 2 bases at V and 3 bases at J, with 2 bases between. From germline, CDR1 is ENHRY and CDR2 SYGVKD. The CDR3 contains 12 residues. The CDR3 coding sequence is TGTGCCATCAGTGAGAGCTACAATGAGCAGTTCTTC. Translated, it gives CAISESYNEQFF.

This chain uses TRBV7-2 with TRBJ1-5; D unclear. CDR3 size: 16 residues. Germline V gives CDR1 SGHTA, CDR2 FQGNSA. V lost 1 base and J 0 bases, leaving 10 bases between the germline ends. The CDR3: CASSLGSGYSNQPQHF. DNA of the CDR3: TGTGCCAGCAGCTTAGGATCGGGTTATAGCAATCAGCCCCAGCATTTT.

The chain recombines TRBV30 with TRBJ1-1; 9 positions agree with TRBD1. This CDR3 has 15 residues. The junction had 3 bases not matched to a gene; V was cut back by 0 bases and J by 1 base. Germline values: CDR1 GTSNPN, CDR2 SVGIG (reference sequence). The CDR3: CAWSVTGGANTEAFF. Written as DNA, the CDR3 is TGTGCCTGGAGTGTTACAGGGGGCGCGAACACTGAAGCTTTCTTT.